The present TCR beta chain was sequenced within a study of blood T cell repertoires in COVID-19. Data came from immunoSEQ multiplex PCR; TCRdb stores just in-frame clones and leaves some out. The sample holds around 190,000 clones, 88% seen once. The CDR3 spans 15 residues. The germline gives CDR1 KGHSH, CDR2 LQKENI. The V gene end was trimmed by 2 bases and the J gene end by 7 bases; junction bases not matched to a gene: 6. Sequenced material: peripheral blood. This receptor was taken from a man aged 45-65 years with COVID-19, enrolled during active disease. This chain uses TRBV18 with TRBJ2-1; 9 nucleotides agree with TRBD2. DNA of the CDR3: TGTGCCAGCTCACCAAAGCTAGCGGGGAGGAATGAGCAGTTCTTC. Translated: CASSPKLAGRNEQFF.